This T cell receptor (beta chain) was documented in a study of radiation and T cells in renal cell carcinoma. TCRdb keeps only in-frame clones here, not all; method: immunoSEQ multiplex PCR. The table lists about 20,000 clones, 60% to 75% of them singletons. Findings and limits, study-wide: Sampling covered only 0.9 to 1 g of each tumor. From baseline, blood top tumor clonotypes peaked at 2 weeks post-radiation.

Described treatment: 15 Gy SBRT to primary tumor, nephrectomy 4 weeks later. Nephrectomy followed 15 Gy stereotactic body radiation by 4 weeks. The patient's renal cell carcinoma had clear cell pathology. Germline V gene data show CDR1 as ENHRY and CDR2 as SYGVKD. V lost 4 bases, J lost 1 base, and 5 bases lay in between. The CDR3 runs 12 residues. This clone ranks as medium-sized. Its target is not known. The sample in question was tumor tissue, obtained from a patient whose treatment included radiotherapy and nephrectomy. This TCR was recovered from an older woman with renal cell carcinoma. The chain has TRBV10-3 and TRBJ2-7; unclear D gene. DNA of the CDR3: TGTGCCATCAGTGTCGATTCCTACGAGCAGTACTTC. This codes for CAISVDSYEQYF.